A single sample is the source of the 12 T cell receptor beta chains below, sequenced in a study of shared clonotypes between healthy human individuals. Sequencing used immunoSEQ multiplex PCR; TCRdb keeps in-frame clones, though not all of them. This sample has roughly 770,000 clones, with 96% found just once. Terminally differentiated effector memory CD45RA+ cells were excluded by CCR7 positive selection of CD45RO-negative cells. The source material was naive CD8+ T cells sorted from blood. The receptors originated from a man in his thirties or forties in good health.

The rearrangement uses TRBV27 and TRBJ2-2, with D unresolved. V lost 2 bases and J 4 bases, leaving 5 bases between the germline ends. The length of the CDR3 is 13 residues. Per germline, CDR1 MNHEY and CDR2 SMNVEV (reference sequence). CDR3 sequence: CASSLGRTGELFF. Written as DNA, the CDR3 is TGTGCCAGCAGTTTAGGCCGCACCGGGGAGCTGTTTTTT.

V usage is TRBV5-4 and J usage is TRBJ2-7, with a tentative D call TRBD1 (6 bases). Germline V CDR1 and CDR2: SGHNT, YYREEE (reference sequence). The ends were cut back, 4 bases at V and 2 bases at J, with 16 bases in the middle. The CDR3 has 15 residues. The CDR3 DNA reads TGTGCCAGCAGCGAAGCCGGGACACTTGCCTACGAGCAGTACTTC. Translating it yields CASSEAGTLAYEQYF.

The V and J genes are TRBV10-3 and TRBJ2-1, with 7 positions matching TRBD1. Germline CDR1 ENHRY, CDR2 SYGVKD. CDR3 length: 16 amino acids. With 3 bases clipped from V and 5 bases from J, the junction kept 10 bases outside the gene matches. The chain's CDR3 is CAISDAPGTDHNEQFF. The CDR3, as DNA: TGTGCCATCAGTGACGCACCAGGGACAGACCACAATGAGCAGTTCTTC.

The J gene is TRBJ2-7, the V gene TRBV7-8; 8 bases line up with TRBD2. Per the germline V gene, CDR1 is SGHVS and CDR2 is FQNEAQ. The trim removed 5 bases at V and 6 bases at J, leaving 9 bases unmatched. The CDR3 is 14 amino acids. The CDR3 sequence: CASSESGTRSEQYF. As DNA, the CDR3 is TGTGCCAGCAGCGAATCCGGGACTAGAAGCGAGCAGTACTTC.

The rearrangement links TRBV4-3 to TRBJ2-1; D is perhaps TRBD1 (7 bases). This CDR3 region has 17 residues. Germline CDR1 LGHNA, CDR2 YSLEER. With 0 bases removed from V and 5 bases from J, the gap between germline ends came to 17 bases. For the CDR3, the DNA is TGCGCCAGCAGCCAAGATGCGGCGGGGACAGTTAACAATGAGCAGTTCTTC. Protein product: CASSQDAAGTVNNEQFF.

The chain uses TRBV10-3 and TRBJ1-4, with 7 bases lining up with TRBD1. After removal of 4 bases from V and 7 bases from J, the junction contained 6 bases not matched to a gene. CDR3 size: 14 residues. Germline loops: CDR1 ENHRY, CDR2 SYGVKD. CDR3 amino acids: CAISATGRTEKLFF. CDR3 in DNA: TGTGCCATCAGTGCGACAGGGCGGACTGAAAAACTGTTTTTT.

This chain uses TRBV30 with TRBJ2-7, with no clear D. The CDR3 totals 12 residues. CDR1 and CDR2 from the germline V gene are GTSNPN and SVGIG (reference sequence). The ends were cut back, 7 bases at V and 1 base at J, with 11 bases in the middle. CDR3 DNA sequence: TGTGCCTTCCTCGCGGAGTCCTACGAGCAGTACTTC. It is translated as CAFLAESYEQYF.

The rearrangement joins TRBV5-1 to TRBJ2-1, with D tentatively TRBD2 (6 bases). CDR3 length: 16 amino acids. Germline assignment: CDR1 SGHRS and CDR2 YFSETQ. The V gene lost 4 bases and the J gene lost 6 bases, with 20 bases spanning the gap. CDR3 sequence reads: CASSLLPGASGNEQFF. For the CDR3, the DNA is TGCGCCAGCAGCCTACTCCCGGGAGCGTCTGGCAATGAGCAGTTCTTC.

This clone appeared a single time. CDR3 loop: CSVVVSGGVKLGEQFF. CDR3 nucleotide sequence: TGCAGCGTTGTAGTTTCAGGGGGCGTTAAGTTGGGTGAGCAGTTCTTC. The rearrangement uses TRBV29-1 and TRBJ2-1; TRBD1 matches at 8 bases. With 4 bases clipped from V and 9 bases from J, the junction kept 17 bases outside the gene matches. The CDR3 is 16 amino acids. Germline assignment: CDR1 SQVTM and CDR2 ANQGSEA.

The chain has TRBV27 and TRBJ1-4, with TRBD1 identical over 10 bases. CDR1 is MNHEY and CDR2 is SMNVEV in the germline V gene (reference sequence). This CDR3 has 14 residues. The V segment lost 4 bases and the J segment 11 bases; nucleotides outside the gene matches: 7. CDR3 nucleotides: TGTGCCAGCAGTTCGGGACAGGGGTTTGATAAACTGTTTTTT. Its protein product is CASSSGQGFDKLFF.

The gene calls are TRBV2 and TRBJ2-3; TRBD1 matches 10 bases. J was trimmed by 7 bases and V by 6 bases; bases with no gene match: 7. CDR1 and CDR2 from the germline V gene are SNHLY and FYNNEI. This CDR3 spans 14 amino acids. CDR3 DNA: TGTGCCAGCAGGGGGACAGGGGATTCGAATACGCAGTATTTT. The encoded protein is CASRGTGDSNTQYF.

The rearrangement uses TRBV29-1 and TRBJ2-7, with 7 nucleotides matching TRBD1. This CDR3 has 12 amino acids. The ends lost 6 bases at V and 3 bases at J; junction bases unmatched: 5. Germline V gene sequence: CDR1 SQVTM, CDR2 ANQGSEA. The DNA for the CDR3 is TGCAGCGTGACAGGGAACGGCTACGAGCAGTACTTC. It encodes CSVTGNGYEQYF.